One sample yielded the 20 T cell receptor beta chains listed below, sequenced in a study of OX40 agonist ivuxolimab in advanced cancers. Libraries were prepared by immunoSEQ multiplex PCR; TCRdb keeps only in-frame clonotypes and omits some of them. The sample has about 50,000 clones, 89% seen once; the top ten hold approximately 12%. Sequenced material: CD4+ or CD8+ T cells sorted from blood, taken in a trial of the OX40 agonist ivuxolimab. The receptors shown here come from an adult with an advanced solid tumor such as melanoma, head and neck, liver or kidney cancer.

V gene TRBV9 combines with J gene TRBJ2-5; D may correspond to TRBD1 or TRBD2 (5 bases each). The CDR3 contains 16 residues. CDR1 SGDLS and CDR2 YYNGEE come from the germline V gene. The V end was cut by 3 bases, the J end by 5 bases, with 20 bases between. CDR3 in amino acids: CASSGGSFGSAETQYF. The CDR3 bases are TGTGCCAGCAGCGGGGGGTCGTTCGGTAGCGCGGAGACCCAGTACTTC.

The chain combines TRBV5-6 with TRBJ2-3, with no clear D. Germline V gives CDR1 SGHDT, CDR2 YYEEEE. Trimming stripped 0 bases from V and 0 bases from J, with 11 bases between. The CDR3 sequence is 16 residues long. The DNA of the CDR3 is TGTGCCAGCAGCTTGGACTACAGTACTAGCACAGATACGCAGTATTTT. This codes for CASSLDYSTSTDTQYF. Looking up the rest from reference TRBV5-6 and TRBJ2-3 gives the full variable domain: DAGVTQSPTHLIKTRGQQVTLRCSPKSGHDTVSWYQQALGQGPQFIFQYYEEEERQRGNFPDRFSGHQFPNYSSELNVNALLLGDSALYLCASSLDYSTSTDTQYFGPGTRLTVL.

V usage is TRBV19 and J usage is TRBJ1-1, with D perhaps matching TRBD1 (5 bases). V lost 7 bases and J lost 2, with 11 bases in between. The V gene's germline CDR1 is LNHDA and CDR2 SQIVND (reference sequence). The CDR3 has 13 amino acids. This CDR3 is CASTSGGNTEAFF. For the CDR3, the DNA is TGTGCCAGTACCTCTGGGGGAAACACTGAAGCTTTCTTT.

The chain employs TRBV30 and TRBJ2-5, with 10 bases lining up with TRBD2. Germline V CDR1 and CDR2: GTSNPN, SVGIG (reference sequence). Trimming took 2 bases from V and 2 from J; bases not matched to a gene: 5. The CDR3 sequence is 15 residues long. CDR3 sequence reads: CAWSPAGGAQETQYF. As DNA, the CDR3 is TGTGCCTGGAGTCCAGCGGGGGGGGCTCAAGAGACCCAGTACTTC.

This chain joins TRBV19 and TRBJ1-2, with 7 positions matching TRBD1. Germline CDR1 reads LNHDA; CDR2 reads SQIVND (reference sequence). This CDR3 is built from 14 residues. V lost 5 bases and J lost 6; bases outside the gene matches: 9. CDR3 bases: TGTGCCAGTAGTCCCGACAGGGTACAGAATGGCTACACCTTC. This encodes CASSPDRVQNGYTF.

The chain employs TRBV9 and TRBJ2-1; 7 bases fit TRBD1. The CDR3 runs 16 residues. Germline V gene lookup returns CDR1 SGDLS and CDR2 YYNGEE. V trimming: 4 bases; J trimming: 4 bases; junction bases outside the gene matches: 11. CDR3 in amino acids: CASSPASGTEYNEQFF. In DNA, the CDR3 is TGTGCCAGCAGCCCAGCATCCGGGACAGAGTACAATGAGCAGTTCTTC.

V is TRBV27 and J is TRBJ1-1; possible D gene TRBD1, 6 bases. Trimming pared 6 bases from V and 4 bases from J, leaving 15 bases between. There are 14 residues in the CDR3. The germline gives CDR1 MNHEY, CDR2 SMNVEV (reference sequence). DNA for the CDR3: TGTGCCAGCAGCCCGTGGGGGCAAGGCACTGAAGCTTTCTTT. Residues: CASSPWGQGTEAFF.

V and J are TRBV5-6 and TRBJ2-5; possible D gene TRBD1, 6 bases. The germline V gene has CDR1 SGHDT and CDR2 YYEEEE. CDR3 size: 14 residues. With 2 bases removed from V and 4 bases from J, the gap between germline ends came to 12 bases. The CDR3 bases are TGTGCCAGCAGCTTCGGTCTGGGGGCAGAGACCCAGTACTTC. Encoded protein: CASSFGLGAETQYF.

The V and J genes are TRBV27 and TRBJ2-7; TRBD1 matches 8 bases. After removal of 3 bases from V and 2 bases from J, the junction contained 6 bases not matched to a gene. Germline CDR1 is MNHEY and CDR2 is SMNVEV (reference sequence). The CDR3 contains 15 residues. In DNA form, the CDR3 reads TGTGCCAGCAGTTTGGCCGGGACAGGAACCTACGAGCAGTACTTC. It specifies CASSLAGTGTYEQYF.

This clone is deemed medium-sized. The genes are TRBV29-1 and TRBJ1-2; D remains ambiguous. The CDR3 has 14 residues. V lost 3 bases, J lost 3 bases, and 14 bases lay in between. Germline V gives CDR1 SQVTM, CDR2 ANQGSEA. This chain's CDR3 is CSVDVAQSDYGYTF. The CDR3 DNA sequence: TGCAGCGTTGATGTGGCCCAGAGCGACTATGGCTACACCTTC.

V usage is TRBV7-6 and J usage is TRBJ2-1; D is possibly TRBD1 or TRBD2 (5 bases each). V was shortened by 2 bases and J by 7 bases, with 15 bases between the two germline ends. The CDR3 length is 15 residues. Per the germline V gene, CDR1 is SGHVS and CDR2 is FNYEAQ. Written as DNA, the CDR3 is TGTGCCAGCAGCTTAACCCAAGGGACGACAAATGAGCAGTTCTTC. Translated: CASSLTQGTTNEQFF.

This clone has a handful of counts. V usage is TRBV12-5 and J usage is TRBJ1-5, with TRBD1 as a possible D gene (5 bases). V lost 5 bases and J 10 bases, leaving 9 bases between the germline ends. The germline V gene encodes CDR1 LGHNT and CDR2 FRNRAP. The CDR3 sequence is 11 residues long. CDR3 DNA: TGTGCTAGTGGTCGGGACGGACCCCAGCATTTT. This encodes CASGRDGPQHF.

The chain uses TRBV19 and TRBJ1-1, with D hard to call. Germline-derived CDR1 and CDR2 are LNHDA and SQIVND (reference sequence). Trimming removed 7 bases at V and 7 bases at J, with 16 bases between. This CDR3 has 13 residues. The CDR3 DNA reads as TGTGCCAGTACCCTCGTCCCGGGGAGTGAAGCTTTCTTT. This codes for CASTLVPGSEAFF. Using reference TRBV19 and TRBJ1-1 for the parts outside the CDR3, the full variable domain is DGGITQSPKYLFRKEGQNVTLSCEQNLNHDAMYWYRQDPGQGLRLIYYSQIVNDFQKGDIAEGYSVSREKKESFPLTVTSAQKNPTAFYLCASTLVPGSEAFFGQGTRLTVV.

The V gene is TRBV7-2, the J gene TRBJ1-6; D call uncertain. Germline V gene sequence: CDR1 SGHTA, CDR2 FQGNSA. V was shortened by 3 bases and J by 4 bases, with 10 bases between the two germline ends. The CDR3 consists of 15 residues. The CDR3 nucleotides are TGTGCCAGCAGCTTGTACAGAACGTATAATTCACCCCTCCACTTT. It encodes CASSLYRTYNSPLHF.

The chain carries TRBV7-2 and TRBJ2-3; 13 bases agree with TRBD2. The CDR3 has 16 residues. J lost 4 bases, V lost 4 bases, and 5 bases had no gene match. The germline V gene encodes CDR1 SGHTA and CDR2 FQGNSA. CDR3 loop: CASSSGTSGTSDTQYF. CDR3 nucleotide sequence: TGTGCCAGCAGCTCCGGGACTAGCGGGACATCAGATACGCAGTATTTT.

This chain uses TRBV28 with TRBJ2-7; the match to TRBD2 covers 7 bases. Germline V gene data show CDR1 as MDHEN and CDR2 as SYDVKM. J gave up 4 bases and V 11 bases, and 8 bases lay outside the gene matches. CDR3 length equals 12 residues. In nucleotides, the CDR3 is TGTGCCTCCAGAGGGGAGGGTTACGAGCAGTACTTC. This codes for CASRGEGYEQYF. Combining the CDR3 with reference TRBV28 and TRBJ2-7 gives the whole variable domain DVKVTQSSRYLVKRTGEKVFLECVQDMDHENMFWYRQDPGLGLRLIYFSYDVKMKEKGDIPEGYSVSREKKERFSLILESASTNQTSMYLCASRGEGYEQYFGPGTRLTVT.

The V call is TRBV7-2, the J call TRBJ2-7, with 8 nucleotides matching TRBD2. CDR3 length: 14 amino acids. V was pared by 4 bases and J by 3 bases, with 5 bases of the junction left unmatched. Germline CDR1 SGHTA, CDR2 FQGNSA. Written as DNA, the CDR3 is TGTGCCAGCAGCTCGGGACTAGAGCGCTACGAGCAGTACTTC. It yields the protein CASSSGLERYEQYF.

The V gene is TRBV6-1, the J gene TRBJ2-3; D is perhaps TRBD1 (5 bases). The CDR3 contains 16 residues. Per the germline V gene, CDR1 is MNHNS and CDR2 is SASEGT. Deletions cut 2 bases from V and 6 bases from J, with 18 bases between. The DNA of the CDR3 is TGTGCCAGCAGTGAAACCCTCGCAGGGTACGAGGATACGCAGTATTTT. This codes for CASSETLAGYEDTQYF.

The chain has TRBV10-3 and TRBJ1-5; TRBD1 matches 7 bases. The CDR3 has 16 residues. With V trimmed by 4 bases and J by 5 bases, 11 bases remained unmatched. Per the germline V gene, CDR1 is ENHRY and CDR2 is SYGVKD. CDR3 coding DNA: TGTGCCATCAGTGGGTCCCCGACAGGGACGGATCAGCCCCAGCATTTT. Amino acids: CAISGSPTGTDQPQHF.

V and J are TRBV15 and TRBJ1-1; no definite D call. V was pared by 4 bases and J by 2 bases, with 14 bases between. In germline, CDR1 is LNHNV, CDR2 YYDKDF (reference sequence). This CDR3 spans 15 amino acids. CDR3 DNA sequence: TGTGCCACCAGCATAAACCGGATAGCAAACACTGAAGCTTTCTTT. It specifies CATSINRIANTEAFF. Combining the CDR3 with reference TRBV15 and TRBJ1-1 gives the whole variable domain DAMVIQNPRYQVTQFGKPVTLSCSQTLNHNVMYWYQQKSSQAPKLLFHYYDKDFNNEADTPDNFQSRRPNTSFCFLDIRSPGLGDTAMYLCATSINRIANTEAFFGQGTRLTVV.